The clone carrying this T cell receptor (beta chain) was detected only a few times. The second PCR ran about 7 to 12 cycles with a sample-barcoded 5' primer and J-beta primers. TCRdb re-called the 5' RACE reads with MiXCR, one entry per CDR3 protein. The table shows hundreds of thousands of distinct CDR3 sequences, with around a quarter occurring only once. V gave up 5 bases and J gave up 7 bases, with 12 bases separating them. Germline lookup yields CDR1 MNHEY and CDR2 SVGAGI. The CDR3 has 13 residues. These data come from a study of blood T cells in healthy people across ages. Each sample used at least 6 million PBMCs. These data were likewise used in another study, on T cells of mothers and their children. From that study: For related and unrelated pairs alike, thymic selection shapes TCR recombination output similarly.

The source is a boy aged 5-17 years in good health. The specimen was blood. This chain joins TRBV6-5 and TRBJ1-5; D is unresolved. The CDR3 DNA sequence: TGTGCCAGCAGTCCGGGATGGAAACAGCCCCAGCATTTT. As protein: CASSPGWKQPQHF.